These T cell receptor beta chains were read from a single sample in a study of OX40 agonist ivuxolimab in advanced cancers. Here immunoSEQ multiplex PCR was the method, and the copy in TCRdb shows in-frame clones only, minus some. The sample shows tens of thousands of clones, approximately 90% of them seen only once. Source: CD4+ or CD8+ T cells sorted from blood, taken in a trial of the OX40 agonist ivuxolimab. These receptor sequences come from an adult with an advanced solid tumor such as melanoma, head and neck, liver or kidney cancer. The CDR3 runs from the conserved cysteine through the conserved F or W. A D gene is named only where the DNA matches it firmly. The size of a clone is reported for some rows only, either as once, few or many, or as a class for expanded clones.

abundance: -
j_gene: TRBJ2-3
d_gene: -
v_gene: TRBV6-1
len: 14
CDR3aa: CASSVSGLTDTQYF
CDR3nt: TGTGCCAGCAGTGTTAGCGGACTGACAGATACGCAGTATTTT

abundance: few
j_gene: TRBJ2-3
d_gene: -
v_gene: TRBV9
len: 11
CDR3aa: CASSVEDTQYF
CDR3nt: TGTGCCAGCAGCGTAGAAGATACGCAGTATTTT

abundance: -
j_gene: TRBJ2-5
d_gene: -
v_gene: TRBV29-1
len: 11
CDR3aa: CSVSTGTAQYF
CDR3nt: TGCAGCGTGTCCACGGGGACGGCCCAGTACTTC

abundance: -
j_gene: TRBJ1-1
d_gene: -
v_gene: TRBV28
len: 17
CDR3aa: CASSLSGVGRGGTEAFF
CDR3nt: TGTGCCAGCAGTTTATCAGGGGTCGGCAGGGGAGGAACTGAAGCTTTCTTT

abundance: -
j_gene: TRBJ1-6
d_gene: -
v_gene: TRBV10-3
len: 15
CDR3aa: CAISESTRDNSPLHF
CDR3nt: TGTGCCATCAGTGAGTCGACGCGGGATAATTCACCCCTCCACTTT

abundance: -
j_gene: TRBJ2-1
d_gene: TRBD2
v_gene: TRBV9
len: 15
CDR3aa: CASSARTSGGGGQFF
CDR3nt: TGTGCCAGCAGCGCCAGGACTAGCGGCGGCGGGGGGCAGTTCTTC

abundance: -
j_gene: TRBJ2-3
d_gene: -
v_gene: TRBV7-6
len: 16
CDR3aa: CASSIRPGANTDTQYF
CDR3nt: TGTGCCAGCAGCATCCGCCCCGGGGCCAACACAGATACGCAGTATTTT

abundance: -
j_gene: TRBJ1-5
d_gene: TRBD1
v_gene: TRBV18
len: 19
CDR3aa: CASSQTSRWTGAYNQPQHF
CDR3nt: TGTGCCAGCTCACAAACCTCGAGATGGACAGGGGCATACAATCAGCCCCAGCATTTT

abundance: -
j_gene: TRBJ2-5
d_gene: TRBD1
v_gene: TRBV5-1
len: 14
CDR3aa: CASSWGQSQETQYF
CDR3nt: TGCGCCAGCAGTTGGGGACAGAGCCAAGAGACCCAGTACTTC

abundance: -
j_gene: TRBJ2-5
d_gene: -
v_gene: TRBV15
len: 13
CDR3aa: CATSREVFETQYF
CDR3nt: TGTGCCACCAGCAGAGAAGTATTTGAGACCCAGTACTTC

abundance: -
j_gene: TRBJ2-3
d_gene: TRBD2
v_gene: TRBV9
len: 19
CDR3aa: CASSPRGGLAETRLDTQYF
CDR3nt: TGTGCCAGCAGCCCGAGAGGAGGACTAGCGGAAACAAGGTTAGATACGCAGTATTTT

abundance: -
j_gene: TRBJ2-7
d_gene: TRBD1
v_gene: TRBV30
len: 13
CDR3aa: CAWSGMGQGDQYF
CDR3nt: TGTGCCTGGAGCGGCATGGGACAGGGAGATCAGTACTTC

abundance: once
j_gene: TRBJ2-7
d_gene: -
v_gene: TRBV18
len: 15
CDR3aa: CASSRNRDGGYEQYF
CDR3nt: TGTGCCAGCTCACGGAACCGGGACGGGGGATACGAGCAGTACTTC

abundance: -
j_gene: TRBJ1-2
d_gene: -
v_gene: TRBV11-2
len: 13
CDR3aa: CASSVNRVGGYTF
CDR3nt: TGTGCCAGCAGCGTGAACAGGGTGGGTGGCTACACCTTC

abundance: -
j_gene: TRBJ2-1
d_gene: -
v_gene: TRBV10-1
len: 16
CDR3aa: CASSEVSGGNYNEQFF
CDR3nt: TGCGCCAGCAGTGAAGTGTCAGGTGGAAACTACAATGAGCAGTTCTTC

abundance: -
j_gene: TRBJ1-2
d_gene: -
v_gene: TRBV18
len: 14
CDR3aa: CASSPGEGGYGYTF
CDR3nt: TGTGCCAGTTCACCGGGCGAGGGGGGCTATGGCTACACCTTC

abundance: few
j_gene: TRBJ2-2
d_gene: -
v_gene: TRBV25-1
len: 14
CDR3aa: CASSEYLVGGELFF
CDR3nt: TGTGCCAGCAGTGAATATCTCGTTGGCGGGGAGCTGTTTTTT

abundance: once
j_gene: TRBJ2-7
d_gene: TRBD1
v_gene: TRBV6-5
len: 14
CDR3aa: CASSPGQGAIGQYF
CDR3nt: TGTGCCAGCAGCCCGGGACAGGGGGCGATAGGGCAGTACTTC

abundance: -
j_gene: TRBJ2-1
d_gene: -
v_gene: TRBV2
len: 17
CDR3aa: CASSEDIFGRAVNEQFF
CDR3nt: TGTGCCAGCAGTGAAGATATCTTTGGCAGGGCGGTCAATGAGCAGTTCTTC

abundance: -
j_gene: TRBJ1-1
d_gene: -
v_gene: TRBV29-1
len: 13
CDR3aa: CSVMWGMNTEAFF
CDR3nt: TGCAGCGTAATGTGGGGGATGAACACTGAAGCTTTCTTT

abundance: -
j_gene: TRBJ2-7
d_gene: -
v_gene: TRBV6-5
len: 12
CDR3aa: CASSYSTDEQYF
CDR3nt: TGTGCCAGCAGTTACTCGACGGACGAGCAGTACTTC

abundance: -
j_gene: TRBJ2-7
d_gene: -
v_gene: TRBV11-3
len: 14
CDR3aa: CASSGPPLGEEQYF
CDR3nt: TGTGCCAGCAGCGGGCCCCCCCTAGGAGAGGAGCAGTACTTC

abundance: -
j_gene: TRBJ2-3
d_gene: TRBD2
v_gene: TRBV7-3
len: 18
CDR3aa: CASSSGLAGRPSTDTQYF
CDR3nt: TGTGCCAGCAGCTCGGGACTAGCGGGGCGTCCTAGCACAGATACGCAGTATTTT

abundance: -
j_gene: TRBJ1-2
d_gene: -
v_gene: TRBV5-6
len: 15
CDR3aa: CASSLWGQGIYGYTF
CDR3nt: TGTGCCAGCAGCTTATGGGGGCAGGGGATTTATGGCTACACCTTC

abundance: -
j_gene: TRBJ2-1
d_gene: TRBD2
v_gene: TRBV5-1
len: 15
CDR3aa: CASSLEGGFGNEQFF
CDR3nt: TGCGCCAGCAGCCTGGAGGGAGGGTTTGGCAATGAGCAGTTCTTC

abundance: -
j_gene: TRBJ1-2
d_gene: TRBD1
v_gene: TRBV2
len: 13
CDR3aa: CASRGTGNYGYTF
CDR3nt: TGTGCCAGCAGAGGGACAGGGAACTATGGCTACACCTTC

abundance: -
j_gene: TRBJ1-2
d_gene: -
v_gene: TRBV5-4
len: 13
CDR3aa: CASSLPANYGYTF
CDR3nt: TGTGCCAGCAGCTTGCCGGCTAACTATGGCTACACCTTC

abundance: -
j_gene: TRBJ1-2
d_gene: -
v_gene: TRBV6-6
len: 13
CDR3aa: CASSVRVTNGYTF
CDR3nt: TGTGCCAGCAGTGTAAGGGTAACTAACGGCTACACCTTC

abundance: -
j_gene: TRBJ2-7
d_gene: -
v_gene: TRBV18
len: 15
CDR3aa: CASSPPGMGRGEQYF
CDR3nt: TGTGCCAGCTCACCACCGGGCATGGGGAGAGGGGAGCAGTACTTC

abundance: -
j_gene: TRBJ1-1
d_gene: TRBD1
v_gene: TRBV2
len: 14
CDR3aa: CASSGDRMNTEAFF
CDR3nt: TGTGCCAGCAGCGGGGACAGGATGAACACTGAAGCTTTCTTT

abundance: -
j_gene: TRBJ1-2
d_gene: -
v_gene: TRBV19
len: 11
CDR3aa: CASSRGYGYTF
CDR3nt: TGTGCCAGTAGTAGGGGGTATGGCTACACCTTC

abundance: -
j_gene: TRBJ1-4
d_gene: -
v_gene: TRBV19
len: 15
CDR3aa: CASRRGDATNEKLFF
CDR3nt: TGTGCCAGTAGGAGGGGCGACGCAACTAATGAAAAACTGTTTTTT

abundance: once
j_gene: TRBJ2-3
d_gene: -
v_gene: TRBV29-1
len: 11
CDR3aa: CSSWGADTQYF
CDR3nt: TGCAGCTCCTGGGGGGCCGATACGCAGTATTTT

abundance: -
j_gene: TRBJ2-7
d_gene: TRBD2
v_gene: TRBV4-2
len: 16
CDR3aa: CASSRPAGGSSYEQYF
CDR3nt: TGTGCCAGCAGCAGGCCGGCGGGGGGGAGCTCCTACGAGCAGTACTTC

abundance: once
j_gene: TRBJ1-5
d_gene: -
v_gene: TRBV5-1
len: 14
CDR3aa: CASSLVGAGQPQHF
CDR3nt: TGCGCCAGCAGCTTGGTAGGGGCTGGTCAGCCCCAGCATTTT

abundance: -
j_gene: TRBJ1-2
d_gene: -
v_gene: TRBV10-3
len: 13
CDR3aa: CAISETGTGGYTF
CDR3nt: TGTGCCATCAGTGAAACAGGCACGGGTGGCTACACCTTC

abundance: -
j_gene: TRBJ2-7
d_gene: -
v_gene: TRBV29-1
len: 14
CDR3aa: CSVVKGTPPYEQYF
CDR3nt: TGCAGCGTTGTAAAGGGAACCCCCCCCTACGAGCAGTACTTC

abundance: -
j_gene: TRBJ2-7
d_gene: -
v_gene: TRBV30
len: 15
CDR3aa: CAWREFGGGAYEQYF
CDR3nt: TGTGCCTGGAGAGAATTCGGTGGTGGGGCCTACGAGCAGTACTTC

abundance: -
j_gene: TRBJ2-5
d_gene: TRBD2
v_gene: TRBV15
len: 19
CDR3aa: CATSRDTSGTSASEETQYF
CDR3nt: TGTGCCACCAGCAGAGATACTAGTGGGACTAGCGCCTCCGAAGAGACCCAGTACTTC

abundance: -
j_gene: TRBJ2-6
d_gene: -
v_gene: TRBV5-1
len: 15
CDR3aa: CASSLTNSGANVLTF
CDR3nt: TGCGCCAGCAGCTTGACTAACTCTGGGGCCAACGTCCTGACTTTC

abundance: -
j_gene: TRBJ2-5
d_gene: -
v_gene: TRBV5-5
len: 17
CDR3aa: CASSLGLVPGNQETQYF
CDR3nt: TGTGCCAGCAGCTTGGGTTTGGTTCCAGGGAACCAAGAGACCCAGTACTTC

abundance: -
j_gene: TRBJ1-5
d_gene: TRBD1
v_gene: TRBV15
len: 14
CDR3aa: CATSTDRVWQPQHF
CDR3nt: TGTGCCACCAGTACGGACAGGGTATGGCAGCCCCAGCATTTT

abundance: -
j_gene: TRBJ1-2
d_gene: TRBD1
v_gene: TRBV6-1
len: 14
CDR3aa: CASTNADRLGTSSF
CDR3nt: TGTGCCAGCACTAACGCGGACAGGTTGGGCACCTCCTCCTTC

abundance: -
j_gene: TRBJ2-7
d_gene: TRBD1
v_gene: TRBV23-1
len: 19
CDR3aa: CASSPLPCPFGTVSYEQYF
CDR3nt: TGCGCCAGCAGTCCCTTGCCTTGCCCCTTCGGGACAGTGTCCTACGAGCAGTACTTC

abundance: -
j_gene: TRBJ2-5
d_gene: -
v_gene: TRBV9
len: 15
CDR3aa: CASSVGVATQETQYF
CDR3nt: TGTGCCAGCAGCGTCGGGGTAGCTACGCAAGAGACCCAGTACTTC

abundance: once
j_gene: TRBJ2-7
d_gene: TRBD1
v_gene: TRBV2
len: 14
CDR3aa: CASSGQGVSYEQYF
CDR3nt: TGTGCCAGCAGTGGACAGGGGGTCTCCTACGAGCAGTACTTC

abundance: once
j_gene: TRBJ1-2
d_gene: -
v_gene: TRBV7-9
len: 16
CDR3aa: CASSSTRGTTNYGYTF
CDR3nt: TGTGCCAGCAGCTCCACTAGGGGTACTACTAACTATGGCTACACCTTC

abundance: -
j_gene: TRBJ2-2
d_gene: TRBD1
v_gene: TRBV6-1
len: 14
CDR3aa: CATKGAGNTGELFF
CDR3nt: TGTGCCACCAAGGGGGCAGGGAACACCGGGGAGCTGTTTTTT

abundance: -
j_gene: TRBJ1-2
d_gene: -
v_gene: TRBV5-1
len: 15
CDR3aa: CASRKGEPTGYGYTF
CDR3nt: TGCGCCAGCCGGAAGGGAGAACCGACGGGGTATGGCTACACCTTC

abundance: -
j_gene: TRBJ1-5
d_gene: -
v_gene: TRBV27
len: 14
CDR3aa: CASSLLEGTRPQHF
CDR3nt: TGTGCCAGCAGTTTATTGGAGGGTACGAGGCCCCAGCATTTT

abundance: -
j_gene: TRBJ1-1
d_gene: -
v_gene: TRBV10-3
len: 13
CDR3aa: CAISDGMNTEAFF
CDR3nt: TGTGCCATCAGTGATGGGATGAACACTGAAGCTTTCTTT

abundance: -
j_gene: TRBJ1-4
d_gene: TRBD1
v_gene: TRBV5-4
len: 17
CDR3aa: CASSPTSTGDGKEKLFF
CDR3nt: TGTGCCAGCAGCCCCACCTCCACAGGGGACGGAAAAGAAAAACTGTTTTTT

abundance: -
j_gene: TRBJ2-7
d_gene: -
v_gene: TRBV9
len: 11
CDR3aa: CASSYSYEQYF
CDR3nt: TGTGCCAGCAGTTACTCCTACGAGCAGTACTTC